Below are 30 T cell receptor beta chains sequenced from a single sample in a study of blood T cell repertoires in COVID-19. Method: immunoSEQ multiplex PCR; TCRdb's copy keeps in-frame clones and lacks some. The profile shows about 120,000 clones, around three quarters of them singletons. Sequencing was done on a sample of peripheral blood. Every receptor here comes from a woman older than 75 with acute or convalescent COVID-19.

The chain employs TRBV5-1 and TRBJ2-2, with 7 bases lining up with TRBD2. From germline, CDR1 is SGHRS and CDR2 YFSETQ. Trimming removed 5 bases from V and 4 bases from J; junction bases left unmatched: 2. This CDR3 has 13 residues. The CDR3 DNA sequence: TGCGCCAGCAGAGGCGGGAGCACCGGGGAGCTGTTTTTT. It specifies CASRGGSTGELFF.

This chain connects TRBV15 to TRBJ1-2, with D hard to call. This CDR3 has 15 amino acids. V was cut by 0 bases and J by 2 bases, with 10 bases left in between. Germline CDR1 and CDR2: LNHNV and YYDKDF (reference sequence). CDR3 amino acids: CATSRDLGGNYGYTF. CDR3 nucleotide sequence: TGTGCCACCAGCAGAGATCTTGGCGGGAACTATGGCTACACCTTC.

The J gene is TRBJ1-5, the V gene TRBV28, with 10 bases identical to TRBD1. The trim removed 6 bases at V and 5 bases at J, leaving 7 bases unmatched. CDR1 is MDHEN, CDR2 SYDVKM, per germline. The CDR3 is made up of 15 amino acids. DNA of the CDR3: TGTGCCAGCAGAACCGGGACAGGGGAGTATCAGCCCCAGCATTTT. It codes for CASRTGTGEYQPQHF.

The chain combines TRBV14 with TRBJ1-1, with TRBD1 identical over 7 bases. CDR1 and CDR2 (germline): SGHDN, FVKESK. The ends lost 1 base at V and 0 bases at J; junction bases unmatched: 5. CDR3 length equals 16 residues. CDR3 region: CASSQGTGGMNTEAFF. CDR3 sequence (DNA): TGTGCCAGCAGCCAAGGGACAGGCGGGATGAACACTGAAGCTTTCTTT. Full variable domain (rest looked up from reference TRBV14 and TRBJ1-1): EAGVTQFPSHSVIEKGQTVTLRCDPISGHDNLYWYRRVMGKEIKFLLHFVKESKQDESGMPNNRFLAERTGGTYSTLKVQPAELEDSGVYFCASSQGTGGMNTEAFFGQGTRLTVV.

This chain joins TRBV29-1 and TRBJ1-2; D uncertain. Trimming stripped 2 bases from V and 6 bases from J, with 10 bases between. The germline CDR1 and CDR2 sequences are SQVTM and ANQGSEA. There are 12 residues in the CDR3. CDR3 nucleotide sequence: TGCAGCGTTGAATTGCGAGGGAATGGCTACACCTTC. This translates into CSVELRGNGYTF.

For the CDR3, the DNA is TGTGCCAGCAGCTTAGGTCAGGGGGATTTCTATGGCTACACCTTC. It is translated as CASSLGQGDFYGYTF. The chain combines TRBV11-2 with TRBJ1-2; 7 bases align to TRBD1. Losses at the gene ends were 1 base for V and 4 bases for J; bases not matched to a gene: 6. Germline loops: CDR1 SGHAT, CDR2 FQNNGV. The CDR3 sequence is 15 residues long. Full variable domain (rest looked up from reference TRBV11-2 and TRBJ1-2): EAGVAQSPRYKIIEKRQSVAFWCNPISGHATLYWYQQILGQGPKLLIQFQNNGVVDDSQLPKDRFSAERLKGVDSTLKIQPAKLEDSAVYLCASSLGQGDFYGYTFGSGTRLTVV.

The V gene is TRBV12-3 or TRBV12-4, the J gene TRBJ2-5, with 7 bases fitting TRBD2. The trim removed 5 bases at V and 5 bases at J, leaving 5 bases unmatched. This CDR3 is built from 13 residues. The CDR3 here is CASSDLAAETQYF. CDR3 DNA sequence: TGTGCCAGCAGTGACCTAGCGGCGGAGACCCAGTACTTC.

This CDR3 reads CAGGEGPGAPLHF. The CDR3 nucleotides read TGTGCCGGCGGGGAGGGGCCAGGGGCACCCCTCCACTTT. The chain couples TRBV2 to TRBJ1-6; perhaps TRBD1 as D (6 bases). V lost 11 bases to trimming and J lost 11 bases, with 19 bases between them. The CDR3 extends over 13 amino acids. In germline, CDR1 is SNHLY, CDR2 FYNNEI.

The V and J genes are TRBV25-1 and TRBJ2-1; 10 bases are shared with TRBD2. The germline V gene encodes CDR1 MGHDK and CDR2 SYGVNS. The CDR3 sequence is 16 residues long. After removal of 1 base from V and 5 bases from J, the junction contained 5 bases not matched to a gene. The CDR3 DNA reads TGTGCCAGCAGTGAATCAAGACTAGCGGGTGACAATGAGCAGTTCTTC. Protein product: CASSESRLAGDNEQFF.

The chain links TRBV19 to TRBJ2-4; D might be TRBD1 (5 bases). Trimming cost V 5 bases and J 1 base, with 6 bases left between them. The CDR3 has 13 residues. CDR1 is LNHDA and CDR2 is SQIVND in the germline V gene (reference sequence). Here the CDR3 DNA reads TGTGCCAGTAGTTCAGGGGCCAAAAACATTCAGTACTTC. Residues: CASSSGAKNIQYF.

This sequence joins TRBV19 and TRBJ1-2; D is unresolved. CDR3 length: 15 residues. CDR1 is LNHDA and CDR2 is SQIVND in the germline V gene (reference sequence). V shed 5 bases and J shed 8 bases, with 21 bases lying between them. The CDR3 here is CASSFNEGHLLGYTF. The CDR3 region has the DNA TGTGCCAGTAGTTTTAACGAGGGCCACCTCTTGGGCTACACCTTC.

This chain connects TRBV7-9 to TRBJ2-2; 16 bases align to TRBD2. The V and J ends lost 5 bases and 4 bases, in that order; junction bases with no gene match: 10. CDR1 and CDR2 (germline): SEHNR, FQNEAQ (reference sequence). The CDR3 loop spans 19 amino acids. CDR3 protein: CASSPGLAGGPLSTGELFF. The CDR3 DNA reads TGTGCCAGCAGCCCGGGACTAGCGGGAGGGCCCCTGAGCACCGGGGAGCTGTTTTTT.

DNA of the CDR3: TGCGCCAGCAGCCCCATCCGGGACAGGGTCTTTGGTTCACCCCTCCACTTT. The encoded protein is CASSPIRDRVFGSPLHF. This chain links TRBV4-1 with TRBJ1-6; TRBD1 matches at 9 bases. Germline CDR1 is MGHRA and CDR2 is YSYEKL. Trimming cost V 4 bases and J 9 bases; bases outside gene matches: 13. CDR3 length equals 17 residues.

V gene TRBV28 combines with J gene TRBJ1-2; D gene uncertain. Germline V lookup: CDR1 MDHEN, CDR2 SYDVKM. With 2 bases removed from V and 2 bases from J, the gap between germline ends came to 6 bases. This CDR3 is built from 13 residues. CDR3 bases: TGTGCCAGCAGTTTAGGCAGGAACTATGGCTACACCTTC. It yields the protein CASSLGRNYGYTF.

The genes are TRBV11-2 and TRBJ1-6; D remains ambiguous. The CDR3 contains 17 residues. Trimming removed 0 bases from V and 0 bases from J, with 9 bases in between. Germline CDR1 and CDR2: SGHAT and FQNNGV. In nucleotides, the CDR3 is TGTGCCAGCAGCTTAGATTCGAGGAGCTCCTATAATTCACCCCTCCACTTT. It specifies CASSLDSRSSYNSPLHF.

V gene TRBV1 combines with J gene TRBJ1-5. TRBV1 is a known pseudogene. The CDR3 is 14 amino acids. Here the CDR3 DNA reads TGCACCAGCAGCCGGGGGGGGGCTAATCAGCCCCAGCATTTT. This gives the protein CTSSRGGANQPQHF.

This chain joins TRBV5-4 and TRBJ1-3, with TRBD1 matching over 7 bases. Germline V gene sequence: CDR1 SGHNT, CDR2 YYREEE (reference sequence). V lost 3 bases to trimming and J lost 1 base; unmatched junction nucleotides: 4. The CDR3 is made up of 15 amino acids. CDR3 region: CASSSDRASGNTIYF. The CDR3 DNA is TGTGCCAGCAGCTCCGACAGGGCTTCTGGAAACACCATATATTTT. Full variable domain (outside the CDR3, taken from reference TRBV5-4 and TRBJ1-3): ETGVTQSPTHLIKTRGQQVTLRCSSQSGHNTVSWYQQALGQGPQFIFQYYREEENGRGNFPPRFSGLQFPNYSSELNVNALELDDSALYLCASSSDRASGNTIYFGEGSWLTVV.

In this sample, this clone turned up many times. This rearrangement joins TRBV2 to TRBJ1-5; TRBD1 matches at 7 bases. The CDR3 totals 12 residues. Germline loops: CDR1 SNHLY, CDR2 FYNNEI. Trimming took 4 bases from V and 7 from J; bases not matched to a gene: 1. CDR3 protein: CASSVGGQPQHF. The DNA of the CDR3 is TGTGCCAGCAGTGTAGGGGGCCAGCCCCAGCATTTT. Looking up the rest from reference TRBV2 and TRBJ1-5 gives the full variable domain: EPEVTQTPSHQVTQMGQEVILRCVPISNHLYFYWYRQILGQKVEFLVSFYNNEISEKSEIFDDQFSVERPDGSNFTLKIRSTKLEDSAMYFCASSVGGQPQHFGDGTRLSIL.

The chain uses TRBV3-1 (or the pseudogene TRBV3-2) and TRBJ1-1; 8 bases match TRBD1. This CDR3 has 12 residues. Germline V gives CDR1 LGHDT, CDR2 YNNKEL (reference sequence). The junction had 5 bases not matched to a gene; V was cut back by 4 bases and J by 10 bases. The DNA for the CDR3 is TGTGCCAGCAGCCCAGGGGGCGCAAGAGCTTTCTTT. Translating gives CASSPGGARAFF.

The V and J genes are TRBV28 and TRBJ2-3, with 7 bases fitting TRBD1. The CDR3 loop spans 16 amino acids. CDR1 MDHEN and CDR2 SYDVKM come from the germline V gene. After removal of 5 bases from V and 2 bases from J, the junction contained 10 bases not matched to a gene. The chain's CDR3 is CASSRDRRRSTDTQYF. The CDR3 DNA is TGTGCCAGCAGTAGGGACAGACGACGGTCCACAGATACGCAGTATTTT.

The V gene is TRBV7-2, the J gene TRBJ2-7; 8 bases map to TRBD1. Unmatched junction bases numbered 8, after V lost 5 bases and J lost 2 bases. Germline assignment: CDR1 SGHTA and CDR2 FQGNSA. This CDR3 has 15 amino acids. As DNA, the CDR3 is TGTGCCAGCAGCGTAACAGGGGGAGTCACCTACGAGCAGTACTTC. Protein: CASSVTGGVTYEQYF.

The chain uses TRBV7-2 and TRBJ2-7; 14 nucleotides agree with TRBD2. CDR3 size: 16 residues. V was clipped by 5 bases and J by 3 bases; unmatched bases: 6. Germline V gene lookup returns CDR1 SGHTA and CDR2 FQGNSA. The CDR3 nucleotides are TGTGCCAGCAGCCCGGGACTAGCGGGAGCAGGCTACGAGCAGTACTTC. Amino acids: CASSPGLAGAGYEQYF.

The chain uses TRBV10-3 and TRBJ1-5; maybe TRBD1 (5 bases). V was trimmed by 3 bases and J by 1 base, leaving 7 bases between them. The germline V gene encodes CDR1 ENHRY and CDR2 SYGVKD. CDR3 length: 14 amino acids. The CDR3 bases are TGTGCCATCAGTGATCGGGGGAGCAATCAGCCCCAGCATTTT. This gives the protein CAISDRGSNQPQHF.

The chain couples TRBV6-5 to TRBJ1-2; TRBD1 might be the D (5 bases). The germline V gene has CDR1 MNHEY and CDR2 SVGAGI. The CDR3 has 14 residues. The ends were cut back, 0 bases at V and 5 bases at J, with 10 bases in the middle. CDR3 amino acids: CASSYSIQGYGYTF. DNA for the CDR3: TGTGCCAGCAGTTACTCGATCCAGGGATATGGCTACACCTTC.

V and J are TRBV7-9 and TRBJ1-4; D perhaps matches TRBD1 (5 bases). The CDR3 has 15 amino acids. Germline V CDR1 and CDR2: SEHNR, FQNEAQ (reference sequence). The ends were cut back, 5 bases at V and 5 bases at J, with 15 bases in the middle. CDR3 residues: CASSLEAGLNEKLFF. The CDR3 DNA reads TGTGCCAGCAGCCTTGAGGCAGGGCTAAATGAAAAACTGTTTTTT.

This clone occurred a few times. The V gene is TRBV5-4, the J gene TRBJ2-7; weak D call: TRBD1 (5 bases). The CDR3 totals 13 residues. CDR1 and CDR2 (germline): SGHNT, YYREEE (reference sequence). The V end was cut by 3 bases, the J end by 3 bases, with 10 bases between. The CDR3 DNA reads TGTGCCAGCAGCTCGGACAAGGGCTACGAGCAGTACTTC. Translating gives CASSSDKGYEQYF.

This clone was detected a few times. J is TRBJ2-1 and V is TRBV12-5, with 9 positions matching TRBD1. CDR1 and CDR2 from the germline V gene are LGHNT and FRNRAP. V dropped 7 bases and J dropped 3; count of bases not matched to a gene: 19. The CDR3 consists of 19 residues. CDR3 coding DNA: TGTGCTAGTGCTTCAGCGCCGGGACAGGGTTCTACTCACTACAATGAGCAGTTCTTC. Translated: CASASAPGQGSTHYNEQFF.

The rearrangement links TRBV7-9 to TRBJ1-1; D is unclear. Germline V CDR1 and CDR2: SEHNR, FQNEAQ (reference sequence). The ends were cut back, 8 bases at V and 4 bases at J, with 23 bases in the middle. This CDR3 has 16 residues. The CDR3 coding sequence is TGTGCCAGCGGCTCCGGGGAGGGAGGAGTAGGCACTGAAGCTTTCTTT. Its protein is CASGSGEGGVGTEAFF.

The chain's CDR3 is CASSLGGTGGGETQYF. As DNA, the CDR3 is TGTGCCAGCAGCTTAGGAGGGACAGGGGGCGGAGAGACCCAGTACTTC. The chain is built from TRBV7-2 and TRBJ2-5, with 12 bases fitting TRBD1. This CDR3 contains 16 residues. The J segment lost 4 bases and the V segment lost 1 base, leaving 4 bases of the junction unmatched. Germline lookup yields CDR1 SGHTA and CDR2 FQGNSA.

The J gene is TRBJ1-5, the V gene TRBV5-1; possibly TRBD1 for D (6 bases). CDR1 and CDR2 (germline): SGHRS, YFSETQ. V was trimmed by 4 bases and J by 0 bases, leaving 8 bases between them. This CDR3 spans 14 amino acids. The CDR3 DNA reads TGCGCCAGCAGCGCGGACAGTAGCAATCAGCCCCAGCATTTT. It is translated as CASSADSSNQPQHF. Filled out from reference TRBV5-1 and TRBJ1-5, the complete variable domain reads KAGVTQTPRYLIKTRGQQVTLSCSPISGHRSVSWYQQTPGQGLQFLFEYFSETQRNKGNFPGRFSGRQFSNSRSEMNVSTLELGDSALYLCASSADSSNQPQHFGDGTRLSIL.